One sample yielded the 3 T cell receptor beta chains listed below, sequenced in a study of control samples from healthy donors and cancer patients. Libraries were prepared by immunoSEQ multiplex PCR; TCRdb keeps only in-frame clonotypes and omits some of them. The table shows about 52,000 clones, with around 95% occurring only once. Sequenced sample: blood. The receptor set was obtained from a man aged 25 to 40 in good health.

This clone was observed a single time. Written as DNA, the CDR3 is TGTGCCATCAGTGAGGATAGGCCACTCTACGAGCAGTACTTC. It specifies CAISEDRPLYEQYF. The V call is TRBV10-3, the J call TRBJ2-7; D uncertain. Germline CDR1 and CDR2: ENHRY and SYGVKD. Trimming left V 2 bases short and J 3 bases short, with 11 bases between. This CDR3 has 14 residues.

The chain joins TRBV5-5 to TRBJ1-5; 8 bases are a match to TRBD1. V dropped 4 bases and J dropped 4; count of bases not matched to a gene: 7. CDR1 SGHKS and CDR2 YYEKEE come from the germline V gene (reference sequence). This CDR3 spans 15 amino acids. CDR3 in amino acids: CASSPETGVNQPQHF. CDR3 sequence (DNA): TGTGCCAGCAGCCCTGAGACAGGGGTGAATCAGCCCCAGCATTTT.

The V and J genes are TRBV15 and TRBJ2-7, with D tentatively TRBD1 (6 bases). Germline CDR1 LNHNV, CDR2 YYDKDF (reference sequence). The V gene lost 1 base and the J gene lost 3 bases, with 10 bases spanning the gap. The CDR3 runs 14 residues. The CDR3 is CATSRGTDIYEQYF. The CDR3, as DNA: TGTGCCACCAGCAGAGGGACAGATATCTACGAGCAGTACTTC.